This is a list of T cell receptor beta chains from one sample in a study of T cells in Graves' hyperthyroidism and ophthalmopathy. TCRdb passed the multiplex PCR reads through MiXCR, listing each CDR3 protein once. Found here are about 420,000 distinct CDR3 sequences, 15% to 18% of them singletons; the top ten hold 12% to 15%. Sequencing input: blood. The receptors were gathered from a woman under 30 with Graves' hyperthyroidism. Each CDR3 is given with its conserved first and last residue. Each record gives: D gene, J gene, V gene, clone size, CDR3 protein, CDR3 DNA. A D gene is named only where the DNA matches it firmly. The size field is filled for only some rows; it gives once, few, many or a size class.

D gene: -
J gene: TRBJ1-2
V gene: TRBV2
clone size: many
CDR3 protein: CASSEMGSRGYGYTF
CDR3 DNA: TGTGCCAGCAGTGAAATGGGCAGCAGAGGCTATGGCTACACCTTC

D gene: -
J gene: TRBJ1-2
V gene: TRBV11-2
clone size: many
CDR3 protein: CASSTHGYTF
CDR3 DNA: TGTGCCAGCAGCACTCATGGCTACACCTTC

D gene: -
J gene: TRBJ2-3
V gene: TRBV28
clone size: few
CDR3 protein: CASSLGGYPTDTQYF
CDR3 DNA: TGTGCCAGCAGTTTGGGTGGATACCCCACAGATACGCAGTATTTT

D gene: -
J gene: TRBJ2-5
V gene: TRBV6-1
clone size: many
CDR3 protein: CASSQMNRVPTETQYF
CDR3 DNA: TGTGCCAGCAGTCAGATGAACAGGGTCCCGACAGAGACCCAGTACTTC

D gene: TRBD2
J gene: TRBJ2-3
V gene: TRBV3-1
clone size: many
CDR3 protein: CASSLSGVVDTQYF
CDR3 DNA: TGTGCCAGCAGCCTTAGCGGGGTTGTCGATACGCAGTATTTT

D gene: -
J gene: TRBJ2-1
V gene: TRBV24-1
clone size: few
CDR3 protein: CATSDLRNEQFF
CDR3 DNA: TGTGCCACCAGTGATTTGCGGAATGAGCAGTTCTTC

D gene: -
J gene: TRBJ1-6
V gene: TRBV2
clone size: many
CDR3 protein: CASGSPLHF
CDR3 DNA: TGTGCCAGCGGTTCACCCCTCCACTTT

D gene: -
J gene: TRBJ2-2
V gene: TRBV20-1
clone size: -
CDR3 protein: CSARGPNTGELFF
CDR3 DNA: TGCAGTGCTAGAGGCCCGAACACCGGGGAGCTGTTTTTT

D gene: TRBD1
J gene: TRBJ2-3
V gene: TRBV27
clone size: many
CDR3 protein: CASSTLGQGVLKDTQYF
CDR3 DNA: TGTGCCAGCAGTACCCTCGGACAGGGGGTTTTGAAAGATACGCAGTATTTT

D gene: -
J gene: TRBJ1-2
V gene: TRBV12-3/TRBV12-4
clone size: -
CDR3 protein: CATTSRSRANYGYTF
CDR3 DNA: TGTGCCACCACTAGTCGGAGTAGAGCTAACTATGGCTACACCTTC

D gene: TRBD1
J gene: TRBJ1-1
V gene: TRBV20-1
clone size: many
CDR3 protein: CSADRDRNTEAFF
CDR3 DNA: TGCAGTGCTGACAGGGATAGGAACACTGAAGCTTTCTTT

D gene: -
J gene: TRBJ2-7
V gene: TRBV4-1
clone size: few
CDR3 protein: CASSQGEEQYF
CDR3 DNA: TGCGCCAGCAGCCAAGGGGAGGAGCAGTACTTC

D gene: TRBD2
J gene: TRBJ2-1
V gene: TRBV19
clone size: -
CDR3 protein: CASGTSGMNNEQFF
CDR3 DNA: TGTGCCAGCGGGACTAGCGGGATGAACAATGAGCAGTTCTTC

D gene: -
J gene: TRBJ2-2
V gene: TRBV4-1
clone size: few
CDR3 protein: CASSQVPLPGELFF
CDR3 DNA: TGCGCCAGCAGCCAAGTACCCTTACCCGGGGAGCTGTTTTTT

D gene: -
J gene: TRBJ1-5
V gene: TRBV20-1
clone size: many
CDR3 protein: CSARGRGNQPQHF
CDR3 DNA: TGCAGTGCAAGAGGACGGGGCAATCAGCCCCAGCATTTT

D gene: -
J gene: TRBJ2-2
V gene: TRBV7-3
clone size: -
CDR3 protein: CASREDNANTGELFF
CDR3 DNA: TGTGCCAGCAGAGAAGACAACGCGAACACCGGGGAGCTGTTTTTT

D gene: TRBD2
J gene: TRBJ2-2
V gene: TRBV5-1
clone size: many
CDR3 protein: CASSFGLAGRNTGELFF
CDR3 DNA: TGCGCCAGCAGCTTTGGGCTAGCGGGCCGAAACACCGGGGAGCTGTTTTTT

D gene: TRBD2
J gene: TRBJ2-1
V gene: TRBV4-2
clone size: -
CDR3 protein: CASSPGTLTSGRAYNEQFF
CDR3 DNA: TGTGCCAGCAGCCCCGGAACTCTAACTAGCGGGAGGGCCTACAATGAGCAGTTCTTC

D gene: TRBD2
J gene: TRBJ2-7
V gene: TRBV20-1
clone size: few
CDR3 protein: CSARDRAGAYEQYF
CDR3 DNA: TGCAGTGCTAGAGATCGAGCGGGGGCCTACGAGCAGTACTTC

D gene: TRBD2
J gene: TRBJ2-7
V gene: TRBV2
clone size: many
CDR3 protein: CASSWGTSGDSDPYEQYF
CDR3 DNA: TGTGCCAGCAGTTGGGGGACTAGCGGGGACAGCGACCCCTACGAGCAGTACTTC

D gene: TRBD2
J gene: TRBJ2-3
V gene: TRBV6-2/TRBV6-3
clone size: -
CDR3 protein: CASRVGGGQPDTQYF
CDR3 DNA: TGTGCCAGCCGAGTCGGGGGAGGGCAGCCGGATACGCAGTATTTT

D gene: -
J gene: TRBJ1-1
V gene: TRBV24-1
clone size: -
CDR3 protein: CATSALGEGGTEAFF
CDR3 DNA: TGTGCCACCAGTGCTCTCGGGGAGGGCGGCACTGAAGCTTTCTTT

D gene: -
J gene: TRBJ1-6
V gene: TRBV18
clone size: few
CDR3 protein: CASSPGKGLYNSPLHF
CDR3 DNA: TGTGCCAGCTCACCAGGAAAGGGCCTTTATAATTCACCCCTCCACTTT

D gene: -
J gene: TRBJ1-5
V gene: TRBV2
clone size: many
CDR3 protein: CASSGGGNQPQHF
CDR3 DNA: TGTGCCAGCAGCGGCGGCGGCAATCAGCCCCAGCATTTT

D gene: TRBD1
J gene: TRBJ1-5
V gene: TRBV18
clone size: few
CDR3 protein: CASSPISGSGGQPQHF
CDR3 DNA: TGTGCCAGCTCACCGATTTCAGGGTCAGGGGGTCAGCCCCAGCATTTT

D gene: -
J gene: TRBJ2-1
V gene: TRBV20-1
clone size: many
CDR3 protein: CSARAVQLIYNEQFF
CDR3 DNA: TGCAGTGCTAGAGCGGTACAGCTGATCTACAATGAGCAGTTCTTC

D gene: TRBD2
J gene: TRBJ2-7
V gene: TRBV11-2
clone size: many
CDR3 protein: CASSSGSGSYEQYF
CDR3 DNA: TGTGCCAGCAGCTCGGGCAGCGGGAGCTACGAGCAGTACTTC

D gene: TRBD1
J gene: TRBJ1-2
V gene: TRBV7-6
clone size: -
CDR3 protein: CASSLDRQGAADGYTF
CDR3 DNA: TGTGCCAGCAGCCTGGACAGACAGGGGGCCGCGGATGGCTACACCTTC

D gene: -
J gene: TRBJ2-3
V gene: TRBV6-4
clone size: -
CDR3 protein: CASSDSGEATDTQYF
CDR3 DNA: TGTGCCAGCAGTGACTCAGGGGAAGCCACAGATACGCAGTATTTT

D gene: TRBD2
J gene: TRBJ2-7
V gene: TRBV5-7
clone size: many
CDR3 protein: CASSWGLAVPFYEQYF
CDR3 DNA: TGTGCCAGCAGCTGGGGACTAGCGGTCCCTTTCTACGAGCAGTACTTC

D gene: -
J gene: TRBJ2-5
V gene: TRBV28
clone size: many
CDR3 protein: CASSRTAETQYF
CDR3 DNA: TGTGCCAGCAGTCGGACAGCCGAGACCCAGTACTTC

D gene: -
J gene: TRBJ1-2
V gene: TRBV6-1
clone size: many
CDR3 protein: CASSEWDTHYGYTF
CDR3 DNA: TGTGCCAGCAGTGAATGGGACACTCACTATGGCTACACCTTC

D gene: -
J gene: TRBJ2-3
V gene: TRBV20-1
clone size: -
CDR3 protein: CSANRVGADTQYF
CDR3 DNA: TGCAGTGCAAACAGGGTTGGGGCAGATACGCAGTATTTT

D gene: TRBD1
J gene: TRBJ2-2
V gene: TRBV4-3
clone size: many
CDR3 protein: CASSQDGQGAFGELFF
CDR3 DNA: TGCGCCAGCAGCCAAGATGGGCAGGGGGCGTTCGGGGAGCTGTTTTTT

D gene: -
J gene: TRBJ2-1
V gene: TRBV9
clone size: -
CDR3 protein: CASSVWGSFDEQFF
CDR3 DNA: TGTGCCAGCAGCGTATGGGGGAGTTTCGATGAGCAGTTCTTC

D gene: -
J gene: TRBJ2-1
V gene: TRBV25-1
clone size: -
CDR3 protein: CASSEVGAGYNEQFF
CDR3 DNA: TGTGCCAGCAGTGAAGTGGGGGCTGGGTACAATGAGCAGTTCTTC

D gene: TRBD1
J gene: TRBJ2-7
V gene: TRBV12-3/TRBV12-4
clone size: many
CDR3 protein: CASSSTGTGFYEQYF
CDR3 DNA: TGTGCCAGCAGCTCTACGGGGACAGGGTTCTACGAGCAGTACTTC

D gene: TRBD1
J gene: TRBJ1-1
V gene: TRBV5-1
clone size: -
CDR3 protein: CASSLDDKGGDNTEAFF
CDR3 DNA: TGCGCCAGCAGCTTGGACGACAAAGGGGGCGATAACACTGAAGCTTTCTTT

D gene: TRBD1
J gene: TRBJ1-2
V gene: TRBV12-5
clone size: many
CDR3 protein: CASGTDRGGDYGYTF
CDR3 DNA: TGTGCTAGTGGTACGGACAGGGGCGGCGACTATGGCTACACCTTC

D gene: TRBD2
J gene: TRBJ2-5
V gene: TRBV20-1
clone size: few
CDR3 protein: CSASPLPGTSGRGGETQYF
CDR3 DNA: TGCAGTGCTTCACCCCTACCCGGGACTAGCGGGAGGGGAGGAGAGACCCAGTACTTC

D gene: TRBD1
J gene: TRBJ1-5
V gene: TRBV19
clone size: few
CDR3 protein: CASTHVGGQRNQPQHF
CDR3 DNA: TGTGCCAGTACCCACGTAGGGGGACAGCGGAATCAGCCCCAGCATTTT

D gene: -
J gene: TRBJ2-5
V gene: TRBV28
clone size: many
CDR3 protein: CASRGYLRETQYF
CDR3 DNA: TGTGCCAGCAGGGGGTATCTACGTGAGACCCAGTACTTC

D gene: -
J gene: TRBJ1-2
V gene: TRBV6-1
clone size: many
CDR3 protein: CASSAFIPARVDGYTF
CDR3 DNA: TGTGCCAGCAGCGCTTTTATACCCGCCCGGGTTGACGGCTACACCTTC

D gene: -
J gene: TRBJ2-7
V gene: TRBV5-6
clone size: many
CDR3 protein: CASSLARGISYEQYF
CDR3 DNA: TGTGCCAGCAGCTTGGCCCGCGGAATCTCCTACGAGCAGTACTTC

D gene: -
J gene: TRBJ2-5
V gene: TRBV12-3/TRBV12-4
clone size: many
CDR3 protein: CASTNYGETQYF
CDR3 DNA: TGTGCCAGCACCAACTATGGAGAGACCCAGTACTTC